The 12 T cell receptor beta chains reported below all come from one sample, sequenced in a study of shared clonotypes between healthy human individuals. Clones were sequenced by immunoSEQ multiplex PCR, and TCRdb holds only the in-frame ones, with some missing. The table lists 2 million to 2.5 million clones, 93% of them singletons, with under 0.45% in the top ten. Sequencing was performed on naive CD4+ T cells from PBMCs. Specified subset: CD45RA+ positively selected. The receptors come from a man between 18 and 29 years old in good health. Some clones in this sample may be carry-over from other donors' samples.

This chain links TRBV5-1 with TRBJ2-5, with 14 bases fitting TRBD2. V gave up 4 bases and J gave up 5 bases; unmatched junction bases: 7. This CDR3 is built from 16 residues. From germline, CDR1 is SGHRS and CDR2 YFSETQ. The CDR3 DNA follows: TGCGCCAGCAGCACCGGACTAGCGGGAGGTACGGAGACCCAGTACTTC. Its translation: CASSTGLAGGTETQYF. Full variable domain (rest looked up from reference TRBV5-1 and TRBJ2-5): KAGVTQTPRYLIKTRGQQVTLSCSPISGHRSVSWYQQTPGQGLQFLFEYFSETQRNKGNFPGRFSGRQFSNSRSEMNVSTLELGDSALYLCASSTGLAGGTETQYFGPGTRLLVL.

The J gene is TRBJ2-1, the V gene TRBV27; TRBD2 agrees at 8 bases. Trimming cost V 5 bases and J 4 bases; bases outside gene matches: 4. This CDR3 comprises 14 residues. CDR1 and CDR2 (germline): MNHEY, SMNVEV (reference sequence). CDR3 amino acids: CASSRSGRYNEQFF. The CDR3 DNA reads TGTGCCAGCAGTAGGAGCGGGAGATACAATGAGCAGTTCTTC.

This rearrangement joins TRBV7-2 to TRBJ1-2; 7 bases match TRBD1. The CDR3 runs to 16 residues. CDR1 is SGHTA, CDR2 FQGNSA, per germline. The junction had 10 bases not matched to a gene; V was cut back by 1 base and J by 5 bases. The CDR3 nucleotides read TGTGCCAGCAGCTTAGTCGGACAGGTTGGAGGGTATGGCTACACCTTC. It encodes CASSLVGQVGGYGYTF. Full variable domain (outside the CDR3, taken from reference TRBV7-2 and TRBJ1-2): GAGVSQSPSNKVTEKGKDVELRCDPISGHTALYWYRQSLGQGLEFLIYFQGNSAPDKSGLPSDRFSAERTGGSVSTLTIQRTQQEDSAVYLCASSLVGQVGGYGYTFGSGTRLTVV.

The V call is TRBV5-1, the J call TRBJ2-1; 7 nucleotides align to TRBD2. V was pared by 3 bases and J by 0 bases, with 21 bases of the junction left unmatched. The germline gives CDR1 SGHRS, CDR2 YFSETQ. The CDR3 totals 21 residues. The CDR3 DNA sequence: TGCGCCAGCAGCTGGACGGGGAAAGGGAGGGAATCGGGGAGCTCCTACAATGAGCAGTTCTTC. Protein: CASSWTGKGRESGSSYNEQFF.

A remark on this clone: The junction and the germline gene differ at one end; a read error may be behind it. The rearrangement joins TRBV6-7 to TRBJ2-7, with 12 bases that match TRBD2. TRBV6-7 is flagged as an ORF with uncertain function. This CDR3 comprises 12 residues. CDR3 sequence (DNA): TGCGATCTAGCGGGGGGGGTTTGCGAGCAGTACTTC. It encodes CDLAGGVCEQYF.

The rearrangement joins TRBV28 to TRBJ1-1; D is ambiguous. This CDR3 region has 12 residues. Germline V gene sequence: CDR1 MDHEN, CDR2 SYDVKM. The CDR3 DNA is TGTGTTGTAGCGGATGATCGCACTGAAGCTTTCTTT. This encodes CVVADDRTEAFF.

The V gene is TRBV6-5, the J gene TRBJ2-5; D may be TRBD1 (5 bases). The CDR3 contains 13 residues. Germline CDR1 MNHEY, CDR2 SVGAGI. With 2 bases removed from V and 5 bases from J, the gap between germline ends came to 9 bases. Here the CDR3 reads CASSYGQFETQYF. The CDR3 bases are TGTGCCAGCAGTTACGGACAATTCGAGACCCAGTACTTC.

The rearrangement joins TRBV7-2 to TRBJ2-2; 7 nucleotides line up with TRBD1. This CDR3 has 14 amino acids. The trim removed 4 bases at V and 6 bases at J, leaving 5 bases unmatched. CDR1 SGHTA and CDR2 FQGNSA come from the germline V gene. CDR3 loop: CASSSTRGSGELFF. The DNA for the CDR3 is TGTGCCAGCAGCTCAACCAGGGGGTCCGGGGAGCTGTTTTTT. The full variable domain, rest sourced from reference TRBV7-2 and TRBJ2-2, is GAGVSQSPSNKVTEKGKDVELRCDPISGHTALYWYRQSLGQGLEFLIYFQGNSAPDKSGLPSDRFSAERTGGSVSTLTIQRTQQEDSAVYLCASSSTRGSGELFFGEGSRLTVL.

This chain joins TRBV12-5 and TRBJ2-7; no clear D gene. Germline V lookup: CDR1 LGHNT, CDR2 FRNRAP. The CDR3 is 12 amino acids. V was cut by 1 base and J by 3 bases, with 4 bases left in between. CDR3 in DNA: TGTGCTAGTGGTTTGGGGAACTACGAGCAGTACTTC. Translation gives CASGLGNYEQYF.

The chain joins TRBV18 to TRBJ2-2; 9 nucleotides agree with TRBD2. Trimming took 4 bases from V and 0 from J; bases not matched to a gene: 12. This CDR3 has 19 amino acids. Germline CDR1 reads KGHSH; CDR2 reads LQKENI. For the CDR3, the DNA is TGTGCCAGCTCACTAAGTCGGCTAGCGGGGATCGCGAACACCGGGGAGCTGTTTTTT. Its translation is CASSLSRLAGIANTGELFF.

A remark on this clone: The same CDR3 arises from other DNA sequences in this sample as well. The chain uses TRBV7-9 and TRBJ1-3; no clear D. The V and J ends lost 5 bases and 0 bases respectively, with 8 bases between them. Looked up from germline, CDR1 is SEHNR and CDR2 is FQNEAQ (reference sequence). This CDR3 region has 14 residues. The CDR3 nucleotides are TGTGCCAGCAGCCCCCAGAGCTCTGGAAACACCATATATTTT. This translates into CASSPQSSGNTIYF.

The chain uses TRBV7-3 and TRBJ2-6, with 7 bases that match TRBD2. V lost 4 bases to trimming and J lost 1 base; unmatched junction nucleotides: 16. The germline V gene encodes CDR1 SGHTA and CDR2 FQGTGA. The CDR3 is made up of 20 amino acids. CDR3: CASSSLGAGLPQSGANVLTF. CDR3 coding DNA: TGTGCCAGCAGCTCCCTCGGAGCGGGACTCCCTCAGTCTGGGGCCAACGTCCTGACTTTC.